This T cell receptor beta chain was found in a study of control samples from healthy donors and cancer patients. CDR3 length: 16 residues. The germline V gene has CDR1 SEHNR and CDR2 FQNEAQ (reference sequence). V was trimmed by 6 bases and J by 1 base, leaving 15 bases between them. The data were produced by immunoSEQ multiplex PCR, yet TCRdb's version contains in-frame clones alone and is incomplete. This sample yields 91,000 or so clones, of which roughly 92% are seen a single time; around 1% belongs to the top ten. The chain couples TRBV7-9 to TRBJ2-2, with a tentative D call TRBD2 (6 bases). The sample was blood. The TCR was taken from a woman younger than 45 in good health. CDR3 sequence reads: CASRVLAALNTGELFF. Here the CDR3 DNA reads TGTGCCAGCAGAGTTTTAGCGGCCCTGAACACCGGGGAGCTGTTTTTT.